Listed below are T cell receptor beta chains from one sample, sequenced in a study of monozygotic twins with inflammatory bowel disease. TCRdb reanalyzed the 5' RACE reads, giving one entry per CDR3 protein sequence and no DNA. The sample spans just over 300,000 distinct CDR3 sequences; the ten largest clones claim 5.6%. The specimen sequenced was blood. These receptors came from a human donor with ulcerative colitis or Crohn's disease, or a healthy co-twin of an affected twin (not recorded which). Both conserved end residues are part of each CDR3.

>TRBV5-1|TRBJ1-5
CASSLEGQGLDQPQHF
>TRBV7-2|TRBJ2-7
CASTQGFGSYEQYF
>TRBV9|TRBJ1-4
CASSARVQGTEKLFF
>TRBV6-2/TRBV6-3|TRBJ2-5
CASSPWNTWDQYF
>TRBV20-1|TRBJ1-5
CSAGTGGVQPQHF
>TRBV7-3|TRBJ2-2
CASRGDSNTGELFF
>TRBV7-2|TRBJ2-5
CASSSSGLVVGTQYF
>TRBV14|TRBJ2-7
CASSQSGAYEQYF
>TRBV7-2|TRBJ1-5
CASSFGQGLSNQPQHF
>TRBV10-1|TRBJ1-6
CASLSDRAMRNSPLHF
>TRBV5-1|TRBJ2-1
CASSAASGRNEQFF
>TRBV24-1|TRBJ2-1
CATSDSGWRYNEQFF
>TRBV4-3|TRBJ2-7
CASSQYPRDYEQYF
>TRBV12-3/TRBV12-4|TRBJ2-2
CASSRGGNTGELFF
>TRBV13|TRBJ2-1
CASSLLAGGSSYNEQFF
>TRBV20-1|TRBJ2-7
CSARDPTGYEQYF
>TRBV30|TRBJ2-5
CAWSAEGTLTAETQYF
>TRBV7-2|TRBJ2-4
CASRKREGRKNMQYF
>TRBV7-9|TRBJ2-5
CASREAGETQYF
>TRBV5-1|TRBJ2-3
CATHPDGSGTDTQYF
>TRBV5-6|TRBJ2-7
CASRQGQQIYEQYF
>TRBV4-2|TRBJ2-3
CASSHRTPSGDTQYF
>TRBV29-1|TRBJ2-7
CSVRLPGQGLYEQYF
>TRBV18|TRBJ1-2
CASSPESANYGYTF
>TRBV5-1|TRBJ2-7
CASSLGPGTLNEQYF
>TRBV7-2|TRBJ2-7
CASSLSGTKYEQYF
>TRBV4-3|TRBJ2-7
CASSQSTGWDYEQYF
>TRBV12-3/TRBV12-4|TRBJ1-6
CASSLSQKTQPLHF
>TRBV29-1|TRBJ2-5
CSVLGQQETQYF
>TRBV20-1|TRBJ2-7
CSAETGLHYEQYF
>TRBV6-2/TRBV6-3|TRBJ1-1
CASSYSSRQSEAFF
>TRBV20-1|TRBJ2-5
CSVGQGKETQYF
>TRBV12-3/TRBV12-4|TRBJ2-1
CASSLSTGRAYNEQFF
>TRBV5-1|TRBJ1-1
CASSLTDHPETEAFF
>TRBV18|TRBJ2-2
CASSPPGQSNTGELFF
>TRBV27|TRBJ2-7
CASSGMNYEQYF
>TRBV29-1|TRBJ2-7
CSVDGGGSYEQYF
>TRBV7-2|TRBJ2-1
CASSSLAGVYNEQFF
>TRBV12-3/TRBV12-4|TRBJ1-5
CASSLKAGTFGQPQHF
>TRBV24-1|TRBJ2-7
CATSDRRQGGMYF
>TRBV6-1|TRBJ1-5
CASSEGTGGNQPQHF
>TRBV7-2|TRBJ1-5
CASSFGLDQPQHF
>TRBV24-1|TRBJ1-1
CATSDGRGPEAFF
>TRBV12-3/TRBV12-4|TRBJ2-3
CASSLWSSTDTQYF
>TRBV15|TRBJ1-1
CATRSGIWAEAFF
>TRBV10-3|TRBJ2-4
CAIGDLDIKYF
>TRBV6-5|TRBJ2-3
CASSYSWQDTQYF
>TRBV18|TRBJ2-7
CASSPGTGIPYEQYF
>TRBV4-2|TRBJ2-7
CASSPGVFDEQYF
>TRBV20-1|TRBJ1-5
CSATQSSNQPQHF
>TRBV15|TRBJ1-4
CATSTAGRVEEKLFF